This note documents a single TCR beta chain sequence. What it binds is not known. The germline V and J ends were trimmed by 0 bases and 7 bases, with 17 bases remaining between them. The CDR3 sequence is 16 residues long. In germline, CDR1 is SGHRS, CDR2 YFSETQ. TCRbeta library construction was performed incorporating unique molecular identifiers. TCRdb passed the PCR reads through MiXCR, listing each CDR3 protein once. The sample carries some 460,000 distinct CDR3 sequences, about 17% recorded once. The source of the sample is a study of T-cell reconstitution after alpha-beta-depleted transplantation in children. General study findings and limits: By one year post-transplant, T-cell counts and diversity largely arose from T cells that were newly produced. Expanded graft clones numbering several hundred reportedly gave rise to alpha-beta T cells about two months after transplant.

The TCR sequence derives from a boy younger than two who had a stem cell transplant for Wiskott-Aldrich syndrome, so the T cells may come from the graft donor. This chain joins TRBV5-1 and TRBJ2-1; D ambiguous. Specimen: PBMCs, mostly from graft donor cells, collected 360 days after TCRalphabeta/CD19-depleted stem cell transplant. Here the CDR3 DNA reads TGCGCCAGCAGCTTGGTGGTGGCTCCGACCCTAAATGAGCAGTTCTTC. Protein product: CASSLVVAPTLNEQFF. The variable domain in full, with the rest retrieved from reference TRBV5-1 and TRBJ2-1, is KAGVTQTPRYLIKTRGQQVTLSCSPISGHRSVSWYQQTPGQGLQFLFEYFSETQRNKGNFPGRFSGRQFSNSRSEMNVSTLELGDSALYLCASSLVVAPTLNEQFFGPGTRLTVL.